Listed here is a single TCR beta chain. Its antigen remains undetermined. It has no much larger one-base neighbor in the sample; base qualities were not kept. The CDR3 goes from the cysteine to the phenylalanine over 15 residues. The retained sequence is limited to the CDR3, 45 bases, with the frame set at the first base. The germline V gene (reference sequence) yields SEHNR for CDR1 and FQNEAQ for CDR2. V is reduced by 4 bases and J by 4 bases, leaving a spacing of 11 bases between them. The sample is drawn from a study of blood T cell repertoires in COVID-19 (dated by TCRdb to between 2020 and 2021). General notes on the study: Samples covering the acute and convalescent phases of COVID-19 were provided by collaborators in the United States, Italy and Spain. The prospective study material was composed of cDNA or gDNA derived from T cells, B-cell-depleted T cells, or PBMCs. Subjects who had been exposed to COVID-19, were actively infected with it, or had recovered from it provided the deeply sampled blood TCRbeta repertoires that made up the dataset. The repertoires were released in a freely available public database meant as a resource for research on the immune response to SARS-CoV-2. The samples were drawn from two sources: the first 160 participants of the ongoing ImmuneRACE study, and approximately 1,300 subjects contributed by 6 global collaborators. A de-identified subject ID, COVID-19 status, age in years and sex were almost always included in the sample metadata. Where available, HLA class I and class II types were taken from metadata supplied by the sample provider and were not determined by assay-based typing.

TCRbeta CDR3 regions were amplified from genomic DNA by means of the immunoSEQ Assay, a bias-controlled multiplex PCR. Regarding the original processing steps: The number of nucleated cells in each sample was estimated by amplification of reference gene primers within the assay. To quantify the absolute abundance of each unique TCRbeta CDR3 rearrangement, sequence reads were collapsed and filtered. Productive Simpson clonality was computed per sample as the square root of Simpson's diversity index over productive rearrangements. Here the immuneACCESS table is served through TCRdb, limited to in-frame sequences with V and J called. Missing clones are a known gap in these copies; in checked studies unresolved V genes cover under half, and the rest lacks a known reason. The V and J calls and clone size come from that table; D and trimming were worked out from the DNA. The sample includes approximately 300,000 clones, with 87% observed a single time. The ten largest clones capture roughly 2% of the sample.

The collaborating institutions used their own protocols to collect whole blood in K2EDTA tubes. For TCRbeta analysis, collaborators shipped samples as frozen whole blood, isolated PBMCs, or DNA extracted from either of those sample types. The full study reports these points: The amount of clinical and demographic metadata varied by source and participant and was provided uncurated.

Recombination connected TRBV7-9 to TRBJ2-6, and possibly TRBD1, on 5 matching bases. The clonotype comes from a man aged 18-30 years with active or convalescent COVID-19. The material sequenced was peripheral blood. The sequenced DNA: TGTGCCAGCAGCTCTACAGGTCCCGGGGCCAACGTCCTGACTTTC. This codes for CASSSTGPGANVLTF.